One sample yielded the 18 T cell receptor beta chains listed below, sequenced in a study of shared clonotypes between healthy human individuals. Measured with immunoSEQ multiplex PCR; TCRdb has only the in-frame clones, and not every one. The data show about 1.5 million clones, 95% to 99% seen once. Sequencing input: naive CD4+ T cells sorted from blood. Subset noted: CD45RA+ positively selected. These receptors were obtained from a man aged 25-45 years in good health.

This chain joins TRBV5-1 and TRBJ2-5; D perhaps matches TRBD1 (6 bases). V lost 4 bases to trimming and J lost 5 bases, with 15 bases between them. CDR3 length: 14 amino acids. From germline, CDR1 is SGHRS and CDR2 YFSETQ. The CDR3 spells CASSLQGSLETQYF. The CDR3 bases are TGCGCCAGCAGCCTACAGGGTAGTCTTGAGACCCAGTACTTC. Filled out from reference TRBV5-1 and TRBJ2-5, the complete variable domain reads KAGVTQTPRYLIKTRGQQVTLSCSPISGHRSVSWYQQTPGQGLQFLFEYFSETQRNKGNFPGRFSGRQFSNSRSEMNVSTLELGDSALYLCASSLQGSLETQYFGPGTRLLVL.

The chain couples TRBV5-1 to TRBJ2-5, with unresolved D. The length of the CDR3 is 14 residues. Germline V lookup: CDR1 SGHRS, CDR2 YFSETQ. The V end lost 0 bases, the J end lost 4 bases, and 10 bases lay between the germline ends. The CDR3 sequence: CASSLAWHSETQYF. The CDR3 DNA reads TGCGCCAGCAGCTTGGCGTGGCATTCAGAGACCCAGTACTTC.

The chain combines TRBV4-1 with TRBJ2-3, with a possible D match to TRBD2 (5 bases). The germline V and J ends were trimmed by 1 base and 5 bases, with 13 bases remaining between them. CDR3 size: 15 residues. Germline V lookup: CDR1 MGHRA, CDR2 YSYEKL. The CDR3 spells CASSQVGVGGDTQYF. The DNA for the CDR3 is TGCGCCAGCAGCCAAGTAGGCGTAGGAGGAGATACGCAGTATTTT.

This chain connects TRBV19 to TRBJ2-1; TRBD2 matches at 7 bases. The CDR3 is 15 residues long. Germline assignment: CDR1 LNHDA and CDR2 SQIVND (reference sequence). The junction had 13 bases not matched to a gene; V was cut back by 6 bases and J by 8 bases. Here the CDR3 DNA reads TGTGCCAGTAGAACCCGGGAGGTATCCATCCATGAGCAGTTCTTC. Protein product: CASRTREVSIHEQFF.

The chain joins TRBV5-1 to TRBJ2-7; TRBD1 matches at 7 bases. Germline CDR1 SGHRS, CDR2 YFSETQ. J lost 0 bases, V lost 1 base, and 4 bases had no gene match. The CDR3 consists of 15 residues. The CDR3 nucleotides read TGCGCCAGCAGCTTGCCGGGACAGAGCTCCTACGAGCAGTACTTC. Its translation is CASSLPGQSSYEQYF.

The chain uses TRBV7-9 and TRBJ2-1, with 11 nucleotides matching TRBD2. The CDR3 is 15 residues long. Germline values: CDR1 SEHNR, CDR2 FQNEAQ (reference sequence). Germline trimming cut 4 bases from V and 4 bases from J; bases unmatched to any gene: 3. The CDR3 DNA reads TGTGCCAGCAGCTCCCGGACTAGCGGGTACAATGAGCAGTTCTTC. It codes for CASSSRTSGYNEQFF. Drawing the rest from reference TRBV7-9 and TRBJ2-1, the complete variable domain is DTGVSQNPRHKITKRGQNVTFRCDPISEHNRLYWYRQTLGQGPEFLTYFQNEAQLEKSRLLSDRFSAERPKGSFSTLEIQRTEQGDSAMYLCASSSRTSGYNEQFFGPGTRLTVL.

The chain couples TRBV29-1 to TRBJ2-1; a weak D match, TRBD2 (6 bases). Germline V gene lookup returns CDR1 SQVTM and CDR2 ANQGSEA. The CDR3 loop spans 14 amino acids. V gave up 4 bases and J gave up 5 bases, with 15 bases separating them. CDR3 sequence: CSVVRGIHDNEQFF. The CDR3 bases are TGCAGCGTTGTGCGCGGGATCCACGACAATGAGCAGTTCTTC.

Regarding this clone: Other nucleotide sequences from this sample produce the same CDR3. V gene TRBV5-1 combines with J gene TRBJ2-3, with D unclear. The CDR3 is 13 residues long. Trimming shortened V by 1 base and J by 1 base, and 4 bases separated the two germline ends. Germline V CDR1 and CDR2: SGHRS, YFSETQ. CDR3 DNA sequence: TGCGCCAGCAGCTTGATTGGCACAGATACGCAGTATTTT. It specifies CASSLIGTDTQYF. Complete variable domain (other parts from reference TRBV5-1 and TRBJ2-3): KAGVTQTPRYLIKTRGQQVTLSCSPISGHRSVSWYQQTPGQGLQFLFEYFSETQRNKGNFPGRFSGRQFSNSRSEMNVSTLELGDSALYLCASSLIGTDTQYFGPGTRLTVL.

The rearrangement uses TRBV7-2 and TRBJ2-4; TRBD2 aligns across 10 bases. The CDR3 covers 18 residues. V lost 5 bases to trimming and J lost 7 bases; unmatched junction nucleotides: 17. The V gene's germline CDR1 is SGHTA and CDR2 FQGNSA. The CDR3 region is CASSLGASGRGGLNIQYF. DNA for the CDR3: TGTGCCAGCAGCCTAGGAGCTAGCGGGAGAGGGGGGTTGAACATTCAGTACTTC. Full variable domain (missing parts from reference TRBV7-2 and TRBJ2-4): GAGVSQSPSNKVTEKGKDVELRCDPISGHTALYWYRQSLGQGLEFLIYFQGNSAPDKSGLPSDRFSAERTGGSVSTLTIQRTQQEDSAVYLCASSLGASGRGGLNIQYFGAGTRLSVL.

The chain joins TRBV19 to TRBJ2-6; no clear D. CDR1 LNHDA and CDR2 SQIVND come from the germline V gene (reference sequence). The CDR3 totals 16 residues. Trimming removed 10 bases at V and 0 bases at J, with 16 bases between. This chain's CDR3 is CATIAGPPSGANVLTF. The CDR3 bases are TGTGCCACCATCGCCGGTCCCCCCTCTGGGGCCAACGTCCTGACTTTC.

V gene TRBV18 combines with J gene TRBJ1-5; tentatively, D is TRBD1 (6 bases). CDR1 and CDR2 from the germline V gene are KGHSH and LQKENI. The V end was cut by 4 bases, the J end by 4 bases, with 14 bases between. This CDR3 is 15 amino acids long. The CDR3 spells CASSQQGGRNQPQHF. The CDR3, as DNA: TGTGCCAGCTCACAACAGGGTGGTCGAAATCAGCCCCAGCATTTT.

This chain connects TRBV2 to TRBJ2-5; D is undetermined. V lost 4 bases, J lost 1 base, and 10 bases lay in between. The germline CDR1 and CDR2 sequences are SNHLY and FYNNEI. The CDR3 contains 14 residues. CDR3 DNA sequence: TGTGCCAGCAGTGGCCGAGAAATCCAAGAGACCCAGTACTTC. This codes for CASSGREIQETQYF.

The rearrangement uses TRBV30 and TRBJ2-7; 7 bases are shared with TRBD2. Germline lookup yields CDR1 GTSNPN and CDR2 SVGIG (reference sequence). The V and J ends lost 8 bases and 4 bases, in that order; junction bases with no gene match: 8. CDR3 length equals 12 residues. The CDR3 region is CAGSGTVYEQYF. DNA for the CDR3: TGTGCCGGAAGCGGGACGGTTTACGAGCAGTACTTC.

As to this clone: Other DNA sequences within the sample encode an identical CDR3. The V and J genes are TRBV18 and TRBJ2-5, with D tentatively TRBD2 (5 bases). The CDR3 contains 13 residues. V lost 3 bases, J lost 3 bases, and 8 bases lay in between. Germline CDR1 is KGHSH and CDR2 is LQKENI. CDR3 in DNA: TGTGCCAGCTCACCCGGACTCGAAGAGACCCAGTACTTC. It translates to CASSPGLEETQYF.

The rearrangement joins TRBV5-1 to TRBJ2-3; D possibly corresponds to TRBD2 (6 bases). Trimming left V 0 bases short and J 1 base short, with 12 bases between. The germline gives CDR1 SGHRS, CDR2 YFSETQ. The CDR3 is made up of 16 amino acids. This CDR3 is CASSLVSGRGTDTQYF. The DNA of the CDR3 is TGCGCCAGCAGCTTGGTTAGCGGCCGAGGCACAGATACGCAGTATTTT.

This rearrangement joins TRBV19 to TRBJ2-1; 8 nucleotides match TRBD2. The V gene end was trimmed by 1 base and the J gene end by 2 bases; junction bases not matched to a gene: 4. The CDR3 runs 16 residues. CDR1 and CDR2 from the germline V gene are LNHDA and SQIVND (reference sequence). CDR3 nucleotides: TGTGCCAGTAGTATAGCCCATAGCGGGACCTACAATGAGCAGTTCTTC. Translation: CASSIAHSGTYNEQFF.

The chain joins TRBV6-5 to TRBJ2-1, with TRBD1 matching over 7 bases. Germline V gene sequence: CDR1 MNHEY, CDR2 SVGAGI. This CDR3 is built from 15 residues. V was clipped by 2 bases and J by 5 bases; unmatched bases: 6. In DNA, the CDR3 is TGTGCCAGCAGTTACGAGGGGGCGCGCAACAATGAGCAGTTCTTC. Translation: CASSYEGARNNEQFF.

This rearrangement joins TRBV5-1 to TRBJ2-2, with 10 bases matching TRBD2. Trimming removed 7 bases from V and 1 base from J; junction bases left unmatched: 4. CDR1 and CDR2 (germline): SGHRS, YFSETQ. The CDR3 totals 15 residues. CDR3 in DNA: TGCGCCAGCGGACTAGCGGAGAAGAACACCGGGGAGCTGTTTTTT. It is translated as CASGLAEKNTGELFF.